This TCR beta chain was found in a study of somatic mutations in cytotoxic T cells in rheumatoid arthritis. For the study at large: Among the T-cell populations stained with V beta antibodies, some were separated by flow sorting at nearly 100% purity, including V beta1+ cells whose TCRB was sequenced.

Using immunoSEQ multiplex PCR, the repertoire was profiled, and TCRdb retains in-frame clones only, with some absent. The profile shows fewer than 30,000 clones, more than 75% of them singletons. V gave up 2 bases and J gave up 1 base, with 10 bases separating them. Germline V gene sequence: CDR1 SEHNR, CDR2 FQNEAQ (reference sequence). The CDR3 has 15 residues. To note about this clone: Its antigen is undetermined.

Overall study results and limits: In the expanded CD8+ clones, the antigen targets remained unknown.

The clonotype comes from a man aged 50-60 years in good health. The sample consisted of CD8+ T cells sorted from blood. The chain carries TRBV7-9 and TRBJ2-3; a possible D gene is TRBD2 (6 bases). This CDR3 is CASSLRVAGTDTQYF. As DNA, the CDR3 is TGTGCCAGCAGCTTAAGGGTAGCGGGCACAGATACGCAGTATTTT.